Listed below are T cell receptor beta chains from one sample, sequenced in a study of T cells in Graves' hyperthyroidism and ophthalmopathy. Each CDR3 protein gets one entry after TCRdb re-called the multiplex PCR reads with MiXCR. The sample includes 600,000 to 850,000 distinct CDR3 sequences, approximately 18% of them seen just once. Sequenced: blood. These TCRs come from a woman between 50 and 59 years old with Graves' hyperthyroidism that later progressed to Graves' ophthalmopathy. The CDR3 runs from the conserved cysteine through the conserved F or W. A D gene is named only where the DNA matches it firmly. Only some rows state a clone size, as once, few, many or a class for expanded clones.

TRBV11-2	NA	TRBD1	TRBJ1-6	TGTGCCAGCAGCCGCCAAGGGGGCACTTCACCCCTCCACTTT	CASSRQGGTSPLHF
TRBV5-4	many	NA	TRBJ1-1	TGTGCCAGCAGATTACGGTCTAGGGGGACACCTCAAGCTTTCTTT	CASRLRSRGTPQAFF
TRBV3-1	many	NA	TRBJ1-1	TGTGCCAGCAGCCAAGCTCTCGGAGGGCCTGAAGCTTTCTTT	CASSQALGGPEAFF
TRBV30	many	TRBD2	TRBJ2-6	TGTGCCTGGAGTGTACCCAGCGGGGGACGAACTGGGGCCAACGTCCTGACTTTC	CAWSVPSGGRTGANVLTF
TRBV7-9	NA	TRBD2	TRBJ2-1	TGTGCCAGCAGCTTTCGGAGTAGCGGGGGTAATGAGCAGTTCTTC	CASSFRSSGGNEQFF
TRBV12-3/TRBV12-4	many	NA	TRBJ2-5	TGTGCCAGCAGGCCCGGCTACAGGACCCAAGAGACCCAGTACTTC	CASRPGYRTQETQYF
TRBV9	NA	TRBD2	TRBJ2-1	TGTGCCAGCAGCGTAGTCGGGGGGGACTCCTACAATGAGCAGTTCTTC	CASSVVGGDSYNEQFF
TRBV27	many	NA	TRBJ1-1	TGTGCCAGCAGTCCCATAGCGGCGGGGTCCACTGAAGCTTTCTTT	CASSPIAAGSTEAFF
TRBV7-2	NA	TRBD1	TRBJ1-1	TGTGCCAGCAGTTATTCTCAGGGGGCCCTGGTGGGCACTGAAGCTTTCTTT	CASSYSQGALVGTEAFF
TRBV5-1	NA	TRBD1	TRBJ1-2	TGCGCCAGCAGCTTGGGGACAGGGAAGACATCGAACTACTATGGCTACACCTTC	CASSLGTGKTSNYYGYTF
TRBV7-9	many	TRBD2	TRBJ2-1	TGTGCCAGCAGCTTTCTAGCGGGGGGTAAGGGCAATGAGCAGTTCTTC	CASSFLAGGKGNEQFF
TRBV12-3/TRBV12-4	few	NA	TRBJ1-6	TGTGCCAGCAGCCCGACGGGTCAGAATTCACCCCTCCACTTT	CASSPTGQNSPLHF
TRBV5-1	NA	NA	TRBJ2-5	TGCGCCAGCAGCCTCCCGGGACGGGTCCAGGCCCAGTACTTC	CASSLPGRVQAQYF
TRBV6-1	few	NA	TRBJ1-5	TGTGCCAGCAGTCAGGGATGGGGTGGCAATCAGCCCCAGCATTTT	CASSQGWGGNQPQHF
TRBV10-1	NA	NA	TRBJ2-7	TGCGCCAGCAGTGAGCCCCGAGGCGAGCAGTACTTC	CASSEPRGEQYF
TRBV5-8	few	TRBD1	TRBJ2-7	TGTGCCAGCAGAAGGACAGGGAGCTCCTACGAGCAGTACTTC	CASRRTGSSYEQYF
TRBV5-1	few	NA	TRBJ1-5	TGCGCCAGCAGCTTGGGCGCGGGGGCTGGCAATCAGCCCCAGCATTTT	CASSLGAGAGNQPQHF
TRBV7-9	few	NA	TRBJ1-6	TGTGCCACCACAGAGTTCAGGGACTCACCCCTCCACTTT	CATTEFRDSPLHF
TRBV3-1	NA	TRBD1	TRBJ2-4	TGTGCCAGCAGCCAAGTGACAGGGGGCATCGGCATTCAGTACTTC	CASSQVTGGIGIQYF
TRBV6-1	NA	NA	TRBJ2-1	TGTGCCAGCAGTGAAAACAGTTACAATGAGCAGTTCTTC	CASSENSYNEQFF
TRBV15	few	NA	TRBJ2-6	TGTGCCACCAGCAGACTCGACAGCTCTGGGGCCAACGTCCTGACTTTC	CATSRLDSSGANVLTF
TRBV18	many	NA	TRBJ1-2	TGTGCCAGCTCACCAGCGGACGGGAACTATGGCTACACCTTC	CASSPADGNYGYTF
TRBV27	NA	NA	TRBJ1-2	TGTGCCAGCAGTTTACGCGTCCCTCCTTCATTCGTCTACACCTTC	CASSLRVPPSFVYTF
TRBV29-1	many	NA	TRBJ2-3	TGCAGCGTTGAAAGTGGGCTAGCTGGGAATTCAGATACGCAGTATTTT	CSVESGLAGNSDTQYF
TRBV3-1	many	TRBD2	TRBJ2-3	TGTGCCAGCAGCGGAGCGGGGGCAGGGTATACGCAGTATTTT	CASSGAGAGYTQYF
TRBV19	few	TRBD1	TRBJ1-1	TGTGCCAGTAGTCCCCGGGCGGGACAGGAAAAGTACGCTGAAGCTTTCTTT	CASSPRAGQEKYAEAFF